The rows below give T cell receptor beta chains drawn from one sample of a study of Graves' ophthalmopathy and Graves' hyperthyroidism. TCRdb passed the multiplex PCR reads through MiXCR, listing each CDR3 protein once. The sample has 650,000 to 800,000 distinct CDR3 sequences; just over 40% are singletons. The source material was peripheral blood. Source of these receptors: an adult man with Graves' ophthalmopathy. CDR3s include the opening cysteine and the closing phenylalanine or tryptophan. Each record gives: V gene, J gene, clone size, CDR3 protein. Size tells how often a clone was seen (once, few, many) or the class of an expanded clone, and some rows leave it out.

V gene: TRBV4-1; J gene: TRBJ1-6; clone size: once; CDR3 protein: CASTRGTGDSPLHF
V gene: TRBV12-3/TRBV12-4; J gene: TRBJ1-2; clone size: few; CDR3 protein: CASTPQGDYGYTF
V gene: TRBV7-2; J gene: TRBJ1-2; clone size: NA; CDR3 protein: CASSSYRVVDYGYTF
V gene: TRBV7-2; J gene: TRBJ2-7; clone size: NA; CDR3 protein: CASSTGTGDPYEQYF
V gene: TRBV6-5; J gene: TRBJ1-4; clone size: few; CDR3 protein: CASSEGTGGEKLFF
V gene: TRBV25-1; J gene: TRBJ2-7; clone size: NA; CDR3 protein: CASSEGGSYEQYF
V gene: TRBV4-2; J gene: TRBJ1-5; clone size: NA; CDR3 protein: CASSQDRWQPQHF
V gene: TRBV10-3; J gene: TRBJ1-5; clone size: many; CDR3 protein: CAISRGAGVNQPQHF
V gene: TRBV19; J gene: TRBJ1-1; clone size: NA; CDR3 protein: CASNRDKWTEAFF
V gene: TRBV19; J gene: TRBJ1-1; clone size: NA; CDR3 protein: CASTRGLSLLSTGSFF
V gene: TRBV5-6; J gene: TRBJ2-5; clone size: many; CDR3 protein: CASSSGGEETQYF
V gene: TRBV19; J gene: TRBJ2-3; clone size: NA; CDR3 protein: CASSLRLSGLADTQYF
V gene: TRBV2; J gene: TRBJ2-6; clone size: once; CDR3 protein: CASRTVRGISGANVLTF
V gene: TRBV7-9; J gene: TRBJ2-5; clone size: few; CDR3 protein: CASSHPGQGRETQYF
V gene: TRBV10-3; J gene: TRBJ1-6; clone size: many; CDR3 protein: CASSPRGGNSPLHF
V gene: TRBV7-8; J gene: TRBJ1-1; clone size: NA; CDR3 protein: CASSLDGRPRGGNTEAFF
V gene: TRBV10-3; J gene: TRBJ2-7; clone size: once; CDR3 protein: CAISLSGGAPHEQYF
V gene: TRBV7-9; J gene: TRBJ2-2; clone size: NA; CDR3 protein: CASSPTAGGQTGELFF
V gene: TRBV7-9; J gene: TRBJ1-4; clone size: many; CDR3 protein: CASSLPGTGIGRLFF
V gene: TRBV7-3; J gene: TRBJ1-5; clone size: many; CDR3 protein: CASSGDYQPQHF
V gene: TRBV10-2; J gene: TRBJ1-1; clone size: NA; CDR3 protein: CASLDELTGEAFF
V gene: TRBV7-2; J gene: TRBJ2-7; clone size: few; CDR3 protein: CASSLTTGGIYEQYF
V gene: TRBV7-2; J gene: TRBJ1-1; clone size: many; CDR3 protein: CASSFNPGTEAFF
V gene: TRBV20-1; J gene: TRBJ2-7; clone size: few; CDR3 protein: CSAGTDRITYEQYF
V gene: TRBV5-1; J gene: TRBJ1-4; clone size: many; CDR3 protein: CASSLGSSDSRAKLFF
V gene: TRBV12-3/TRBV12-4; J gene: TRBJ2-3; clone size: NA; CDR3 protein: CATRRAGSTDTQYF
V gene: TRBV9; J gene: TRBJ2-5; clone size: many; CDR3 protein: CASSAGHLQETQYF
V gene: TRBV7-6; J gene: TRBJ2-3; clone size: NA; CDR3 protein: CASSPEGPSGSDTQYF
V gene: TRBV9; J gene: TRBJ1-1; clone size: many; CDR3 protein: CASSRSTGKNTEAFF
V gene: TRBV5-1; J gene: TRBJ2-5; clone size: few; CDR3 protein: CASSLEGRGEGETQYF
V gene: TRBV7-6; J gene: TRBJ1-3; clone size: NA; CDR3 protein: CASSLDSLGNTIYF
V gene: TRBV24-1; J gene: TRBJ2-5; clone size: NA; CDR3 protein: CATTQGTGGETQYF
V gene: TRBV10-3; J gene: TRBJ1-2; clone size: NA; CDR3 protein: CASSYDRKTEAF
V gene: TRBV7-3; J gene: TRBJ1-4; clone size: once; CDR3 protein: CASSLTLSGANVLTFGAGSRLFF
V gene: TRBV5-1; J gene: TRBJ2-5; clone size: many; CDR3 protein: CASSIMGGEQETQYF
V gene: TRBV12-3/TRBV12-4; J gene: TRBJ1-1; clone size: many; CDR3 protein: CASILRGADAEAFF
V gene: TRBV2; J gene: TRBJ1-5; clone size: many; CDR3 protein: CASSDIGYSNQPQHF
V gene: TRBV6-1; J gene: TRBJ2-2; clone size: few; CDR3 protein: CASMTGVTGELFF
V gene: TRBV4-3; J gene: TRBJ1-2; clone size: many; CDR3 protein: CASSQEDSTNYGYTF
V gene: TRBV7-9; J gene: TRBJ1-2; clone size: NA; CDR3 protein: CASRTWTGDYGYTF
V gene: TRBV24-1; J gene: TRBJ2-7; clone size: many; CDR3 protein: CATSDPGRSYEQYF
V gene: TRBV29-1; J gene: TRBJ2-1; clone size: NA; CDR3 protein: CSVAPRLASYNEQFF
V gene: TRBV10-3; J gene: TRBJ2-6; clone size: NA; CDR3 protein: CASSGYDSSGANVLTF
V gene: TRBV20-1; J gene: TRBJ2-5; clone size: few; CDR3 protein: CSASQGDGVAETQYF
V gene: TRBV29-1; J gene: TRBJ1-1; clone size: NA; CDR3 protein: CSSGVGTEAFF
V gene: TRBV2; J gene: TRBJ1-4; clone size: NA; CDR3 protein: CASSYEGAGKLFF
V gene: TRBV7-4; J gene: TRBJ1-5; clone size: NA; CDR3 protein: CASSFYLDQPQHF
V gene: TRBV11-2; J gene: TRBJ1-1; clone size: NA; CDR3 protein: CASSPIRDRGHTEAFF